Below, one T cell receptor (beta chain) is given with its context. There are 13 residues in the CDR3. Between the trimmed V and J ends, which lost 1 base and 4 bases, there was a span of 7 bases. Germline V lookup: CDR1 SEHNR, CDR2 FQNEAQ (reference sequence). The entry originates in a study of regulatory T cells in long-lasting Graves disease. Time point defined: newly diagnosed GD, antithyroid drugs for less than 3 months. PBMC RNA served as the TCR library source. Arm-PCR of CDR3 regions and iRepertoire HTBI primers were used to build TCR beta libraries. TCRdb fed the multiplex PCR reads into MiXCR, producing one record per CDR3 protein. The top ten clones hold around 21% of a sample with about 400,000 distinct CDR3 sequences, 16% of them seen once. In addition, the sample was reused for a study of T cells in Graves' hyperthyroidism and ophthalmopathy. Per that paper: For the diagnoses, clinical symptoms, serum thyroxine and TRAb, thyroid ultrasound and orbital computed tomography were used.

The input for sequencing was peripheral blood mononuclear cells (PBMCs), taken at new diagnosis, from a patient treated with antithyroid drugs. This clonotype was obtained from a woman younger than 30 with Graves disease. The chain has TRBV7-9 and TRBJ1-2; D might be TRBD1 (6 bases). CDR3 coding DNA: TGTGCCAGCAGCTTAGTGGACAGCTATGGCTACACCTTC. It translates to CASSLVDSYGYTF.